These T cell receptor beta chains were read from a single sample in a study of blood T cell repertoires in COVID-19. Clones were sequenced by immunoSEQ multiplex PCR, and TCRdb holds only the in-frame ones, with some missing. Of under 150,000 clones listed, 85% to 90% are singletons. Material for sequencing was peripheral blood. These receptors were taken from a woman aged 55-70 years with active COVID-19. Both conserved end residues are part of each CDR3. The D gene is left open where the match is weak. Clone size is not always given. Where it is, it says once, few, many or a class for expanded clones.

size,V,D,J,CDR3,DNA
few,TRBV10-1,.,TRBJ2-7,CASSPRDSPTYEQYF,TGCGCCAGCAGCCCTAGGGACTCCCCGACCTACGAGCAGTACTTC
.,TRBV6-2/TRBV6-3,TRBD2,TRBJ2-3,CASRPSSGGDTQYF,TGTGCCAGCAGACCTTCTAGCGGGGGAGATACGCAGTATTTT
many,TRBV4-2,TRBD1,TRBJ1-2,CASSQVRGNYGYTF,TGTGCCAGCAGCCAGGTCAGGGGGAACTATGGCTACACCTTC
once,TRBV9,.,TRBJ1-1,CASTRVTEAFF,TGTGCCAGCACGAGGGTCACTGAAGCTTTCTTT
.,TRBV19,TRBD2,TRBJ2-5,CASRLAGETQYF,TGTGCCAGTAGACTAGCGGGAGAGACCCAGTACTTC
.,TRBV7-9,TRBD1,TRBJ2-7,CASSLGAYRGAYEQYF,TGTGCCAGCAGCTTAGGGGCGTACAGGGGGGCCTACGAGCAGTACTTC
once,TRBV19,.,TRBJ1-1,CASSRRTQNTEAFF,TGTGCCAGTAGTCGAAGGACTCAGAACACTGAAGCTTTCTTT
once,TRBV10-2,.,TRBJ1-1,CASGERAMNTEAFF,TGCGCCAGCGGGGAGCGGGCCATGAACACTGAAGCTTTCTTT
once,TRBV10-3,.,TRBJ1-3,CATHYGMSPGNTIYF,TGTGCCACGCACTACGGTATGTCCCCAGGAAACACCATATATTTT
.,TRBV21-1,.,TRBJ2-2,CASSNPSGRRITGELFF,TGTGCCAGCAGCAATCCTAGCGGGAGACGTATCACCGGGGAGCTGTTTTTT
.,TRBV6-2/TRBV6-3,.,TRBJ1-2,CASSYTGGYTF,TGTGCCAGCAGTTACACAGGTGGCTACACCTTC
.,TRBV24-1,TRBD1,TRBJ2-7,CATSDRGQGRDEQYF,TGTGCCACCAGTGATAGGGGACAGGGGAGGGACGAGCAGTACTTC
.,TRBV4-3,.,TRBJ2-1,CASSQVPNSYNEQFF,TGCGCCAGCAGCCAAGTTCCCAATTCCTACAATGAGCAGTTCTTC
few,TRBV7-9,.,TRBJ1-2,CASSLSEGYTF,TGTGCCAGCAGCTTAAGTGAGGGCTACACCTTC